Listed here are 11 T cell receptor beta chains from one sample, sequenced in a study of T-cell reconstitution after alpha-beta-depleted transplantation in children. Researchers prepared the TCRbeta library using unique molecular identifiers, the study reports. Each CDR3 protein gets one entry after TCRdb re-called the PCR reads with MiXCR. The data show 450,000 to 600,000 distinct CDR3 sequences, with under 15% seen just once and about 2.2% held by the top ten. The source material was PBMCs, mostly from graft donor cells, sampled 360 days after TCRalphabeta/CD19-depleted stem cell transplant. These receptors were collected from a male patient between 5 and 17 years old who had a stem cell transplant for acute myeloid leukemia, so the T cells may come from the graft donor.

In this sample, this clonotype turned up many times. At one boundary the junction diverges from the germline segment, which might be a read error. The rearrangement joins TRBV10-3 to TRBJ2-2; TRBD1 might be the D (6 bases). The CDR3 has 15 amino acids. In germline, CDR1 is ENHRY, CDR2 SYGVKD. The CDR3: CAIGDRRAYTGELFF. CDR3 nucleotides: TGTGCCATCGGTGACAGGCGGGCGTACACCGGGGAGCTGTTTTTT.

This clonotype was seen a handful of times. V is TRBV7-3 and J is TRBJ2-1; 7 positions agree with TRBD1. The CDR3 extends over 14 amino acids. Germline assignment: CDR1 SGHTA and CDR2 FQGTGA. The junction had 0 bases not matched to a gene; V was cut back by 2 bases and J by 2 bases. DNA for the CDR3: TGTGCCAGCAGCTTAGGACAGGCCTACAATGAGCAGTTCTTC. This sequence encodes CASSLGQAYNEQFF. Full variable domain (rest looked up from reference TRBV7-3 and TRBJ2-1): GAGVSQTPSNKVTEKGKYVELRCDPISGHTALYWYRQSLGQGPEFLIYFQGTGAADDSGLPNDRFFAVRPEGSVSTLKIQRTERGDSAVYLCASSLGQAYNEQFFGPGTRLTVL.

This clonotype was counted many times. The V gene is TRBV29-1, the J gene TRBJ2-1, with TRBD2 identical over 12 bases. The CDR3 loop spans 15 amino acids. CDR1 and CDR2 from the germline V gene are SQVTM and ANQGSEA. V trimming: 7 bases; J trimming: 0 bases; junction bases outside the gene matches: 4. CDR3 sequence reads: CSAGLAGISYNEQFF. Written as DNA, the CDR3 is TGCAGCGCAGGACTAGCGGGAATCTCCTACAATGAGCAGTTCTTC.

This clonotype has more than one count but fewer than ten. The chain is built from TRBV3-1 and TRBJ2-7; 7 bases agree with TRBD2. The germline V gene has CDR1 LGHDT and CDR2 YNNKEL (reference sequence). V lost 0 bases to trimming and J lost 3 bases; unmatched junction nucleotides: 8. The CDR3 is 16 residues long. The CDR3 protein is CASSQDFWRENYEQYF. The CDR3 DNA is TGTGCCAGCAGCCAAGACTTTTGGCGGGAGAACTACGAGCAGTACTTC.

This clonotype was picked up many times. CDR3 residues: CSARGGLAIYNEQFF. The CDR3 region has the DNA TGCAGTGCTAGGGGGGGACTAGCCATATACAATGAGCAGTTCTTC. The J gene is TRBJ2-1, the V gene TRBV20-1, with 9 bases aligning to TRBD2. Germline V lookup: CDR1 DFQATT, CDR2 SNEGSKA (reference sequence). The J segment lost 4 bases and the V segment lost 3 bases, leaving 7 bases of the junction unmatched. This CDR3 is 15 amino acids long.

This clonotype was counted only a few times. J is TRBJ1-4 and V is TRBV28; the D gene is possibly TRBD1 (6 bases). Germline-derived CDR1 and CDR2 are MDHEN and SYDVKM. This CDR3 is 15 amino acids long. Trimming shortened V by 4 bases and J by 3 bases, and 12 bases separated the two germline ends. The CDR3 sequence is CASSSYTGSNEKLFF. CDR3 sequence (DNA): TGTGCCAGCAGTTCATACACAGGGTCTAATGAAAAACTGTTTTTT.

The chain couples TRBV11-2 to TRBJ2-1, with 7 bases fitting TRBD1. V lost 5 bases to trimming and J lost 8 bases; unmatched junction nucleotides: 15. Germline V lookup: CDR1 SGHAT, CDR2 FQNNGV. This CDR3 has 16 residues. The CDR3 DNA reads TGTGCCAGCAGCCACGGAACGGGACAGCTGACCGATGAGCAGTTCTTC. Translated, it gives CASSHGTGQLTDEQFF.

The table lists this clonotype with many counts. The chain is built from TRBV20-1 and TRBJ2-3; D may be TRBD2 (6 bases). V dropped 6 bases and J dropped 0 bases, with 16 bases sitting between them. The CDR3 has 15 residues. Germline CDR1 and CDR2: DFQATT and SNEGSKA (reference sequence). CDR3 nucleotide sequence: TGCAGTGCGTCCCTTGAGCGGGTTAGCACAGATACGCAGTATTTT. Translation: CSASLERVSTDTQYF.

The chain couples TRBV20-1 to TRBJ2-3; 10 bases map to TRBD1. The CDR3 covers 15 residues. V shed 3 bases and J 2 bases; nucleotides not matched to a gene: 5. CDR1 is DFQATT and CDR2 is SNEGSKA in the germline V gene (reference sequence). CDR3 DNA: TGCAGTGCTAGTGCGGACAGGGGGATCACAGATACGCAGTATTTT. Translation gives CSASADRGITDTQYF.

The rearrangement uses TRBV5-5 and TRBJ1-1; the D is unclear. Germline lookup yields CDR1 SGHKS and CDR2 YYEKEE (reference sequence). Trimming removed 0 bases from V and 10 bases from J, with 13 bases in between. This CDR3 has 13 amino acids. CDR3 residues: CASSLVGGLVAFF. CDR3 nucleotide sequence: TGTGCCAGCAGCTTGGTTGGTGGTTTGGTAGCTTTCTTT.

The chain joins TRBV20-1 to TRBJ2-1; no clear D. CDR3 length equals 14 residues. The germline V gene encodes CDR1 DFQATT and CDR2 SNEGSKA (reference sequence). V dropped 6 bases and J dropped 5 bases, with 17 bases sitting between them. The CDR3 DNA reads as TGCAGTGCCCATCGTCCCCCTCCAGACAATGAGCAGTTCTTC. Its translation: CSAHRPPPDNEQFF.